Below are 8 T cell receptor beta chains sequenced from a single sample in a study of T cell repertoires in cytomegalovirus infection. TCRdb passed the reads through MiXCR, listing each CDR3 protein once. The profile covers about 920,000 distinct CDR3 sequences, with less than 35% appearing a single time and over 12% taken by the ten largest. No antigen has been assigned to these receptors. This material consisted of cultured CD8+ T cells from PBMCs, taken from culture after CMV antigen stimulation. Receptor source: a human donor in good health (CMV status not recorded). Some clones in this sample may be carry-over from other donors' samples.

This clonotype was seen a single time. The chain carries TRBV6-1 and TRBJ2-7; D is unresolved. Trimming shortened V by 2 bases and J by 3 bases, and 8 bases separated the two germline ends. The CDR3 consists of 13 residues. The germline V gene encodes CDR1 MNHNS and CDR2 SASEGT. Here the CDR3 reads CASSEQLIYEQYV. The CDR3 nucleotides are TGTGCCAGCAGTGAACAGCTGATCTACGAGCAGTACGTC.

This clonotype was observed many times. The chain uses TRBV7-8 and TRBJ2-3, with D possibly matching TRBD1 (7 bases). Trimming took 5 bases from V and 0 from J, leaving 21 bases between them. Germline V CDR1 and CDR2: SGHVS, FQNEAQ. The CDR3 has 18 amino acids. CDR3 coding DNA: TGTGCCAGCAGCCCACGGGGGTGGGACAGCAAGAGCACAGATACGCAGTATTTT. Its protein is CASSPRGWDSKSTDTQYF.

This clonotype occurred a few times. J is TRBJ1-1 and V is TRBV14; TRBD1 might be the D (5 bases). The CDR3 contains 13 residues. Deletions cut 1 base from V and 5 bases from J, with 8 bases between. Germline values: CDR1 SGHDN, CDR2 FVKESK. CDR3 bases: TGTGCCAGCAGCCAAGCAGGGAAGACTGAAGCTTTCTTT. It is translated as CASSQAGKTEAFF.

This clonotype was recorded many times. The chain joins TRBV27 to TRBJ1-2; tentatively, D is TRBD1 (5 bases). Germline values: CDR1 MNHEY, CDR2 SMNVEV (reference sequence). V dropped 3 bases and J dropped 7 bases, with 12 bases sitting between them. CDR3 length equals 13 residues. CDR3 loop: CASSLGGGSGYTF. CDR3 DNA sequence: TGTGCCAGCAGTTTGGGGGGAGGAAGTGGCTACACCTTC.

The rearrangement uses TRBV19 and TRBJ1-2, with D tentatively TRBD1 (5 bases). The CDR3 length is 15 residues. The germline V gene has CDR1 LNHDA and CDR2 SQIVND (reference sequence). The V and J ends lost 5 bases and 3 bases respectively, with 16 bases between them. The CDR3 loop is CASSSRDSLHYGYTF. The CDR3 coding sequence is TGTGCCAGTAGTTCCCGGGACTCCCTACACTATGGCTACACCTTC.

The V call is TRBV6-5, the J call TRBJ2-4; maybe TRBD2 (6 bases). The length of the CDR3 is 15 residues. The germline V gene has CDR1 MNHEY and CDR2 SVGAGI. Trimming stripped 2 bases from V and 2 bases from J, with 10 bases between. The CDR3 loop reads CASSYNSGPKNIQYF. The DNA for the CDR3 is TGTGCCAGCAGTTACAATAGCGGACCCAAAAACATTCAGTACTTC.

The chain combines TRBV28 with TRBJ1-1; 10 nucleotides agree with TRBD1. CDR1 is MDHEN, CDR2 SYDVKM, per germline. The CDR3 runs to 14 residues. V was pared by 5 bases and J by 7 bases, with 7 bases of the junction left unmatched. The CDR3: CASSLSGQGIEAFF. In DNA, the CDR3 is TGTGCCAGCAGTCTCTCGGGACAGGGGATTGAAGCTTTCTTT.

The chain is built from TRBV7-9 and TRBJ1-4; D unresolved. The CDR3 spans 15 residues. The ends were cut back, 5 bases at V and 6 bases at J, with 16 bases in the middle. Per germline, CDR1 SEHNR and CDR2 FQNEAQ (reference sequence). The CDR3 bases are TGTGCCAGCAGCCCCTTGCTCAGTACGGATGAAAAACTGTTTTTT. Protein: CASSPLLSTDEKLFF.